This TCR beta chain stems from a study of tumor and adjacent non-tumor tissue in lung cancer. A modified ARM-PCR protocol with three rounds of nested PCR amplified TCRbeta. TCRdb re-called the multiplex PCR reads through MiXCR, storing one row per CDR3 protein. The sample shows some 93,000 distinct CDR3 sequences, roughly 70% of them seen only once. Notes on this clonotype: Germline and junction disagree at one end, which may indicate a read error.

No cell sorting was done before RNA was extracted from the tissue. The CDR3 consists of 15 residues. The germline CDR1 and CDR2 sequences are SGHVS and FQNEAQ. Sequenced input: lung tumor tissue. The sequence derives from a man in his fifties or sixties with non-small cell lung cancer. The chain carries TRBV7-8 and TRBJ2-7; the match to TRBD2 covers 8 bases. The CDR3 sequence: CASCLGNSGTYEQYF. The CDR3 DNA reads as TGTGCCAGCTGCTTGGGGAATAGCGGGACCTACGAGCAGTACTTC.